Given below is one T cell receptor beta chain in context. The protocol was immunoSEQ multiplex PCR, while the TCRdb copy is restricted to in-frame clones and leaves out a portion. This table has 40,000 to 55,000 clones, roughly 90% appearing once. Trimming left V 10 bases short and J 3 bases short, with 7 bases between. The V gene's germline CDR1 is ENHRY and CDR2 SYGVKD. The CDR3 is 11 residues long. This sample is part of a study of T cell changes during pregnancy in multiple sclerosis. The sequenced sample was peripheral blood, obtained in the first trimester of pregnancy. This sequence was found in a female donor in good health, enrolled as a control in a pregnancy study. The V gene is TRBV10-3, the J gene TRBJ1-3; D is uncertain. CDR3 protein: CASQVGNTIYF. In DNA, the CDR3 is TGTGCCAGTCAGGTTGGAAACACCATATATTTT.